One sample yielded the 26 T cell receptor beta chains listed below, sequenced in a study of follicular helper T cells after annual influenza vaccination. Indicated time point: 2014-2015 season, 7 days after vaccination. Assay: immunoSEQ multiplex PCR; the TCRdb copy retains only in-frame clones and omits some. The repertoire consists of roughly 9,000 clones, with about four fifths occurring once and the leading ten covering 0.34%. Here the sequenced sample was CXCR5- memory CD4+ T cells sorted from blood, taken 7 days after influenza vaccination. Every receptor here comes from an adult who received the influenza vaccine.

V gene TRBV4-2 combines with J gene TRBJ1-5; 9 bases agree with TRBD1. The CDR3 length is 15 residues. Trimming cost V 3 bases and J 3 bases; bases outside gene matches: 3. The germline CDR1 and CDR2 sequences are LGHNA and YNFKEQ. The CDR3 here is CASSQGTGPNQPQHF. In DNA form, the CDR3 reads TGTGCCAGCAGCCAGGGGACAGGGCCCAATCAGCCCCAGCATTTT.

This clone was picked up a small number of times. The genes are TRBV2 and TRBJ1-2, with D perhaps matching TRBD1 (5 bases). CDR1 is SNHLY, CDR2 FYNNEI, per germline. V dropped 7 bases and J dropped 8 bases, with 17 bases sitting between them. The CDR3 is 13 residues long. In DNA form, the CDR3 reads TGTGCCAGCACTCGATCTCAGGGAAAAGGCTACACCTTC. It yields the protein CASTRSQGKGYTF.

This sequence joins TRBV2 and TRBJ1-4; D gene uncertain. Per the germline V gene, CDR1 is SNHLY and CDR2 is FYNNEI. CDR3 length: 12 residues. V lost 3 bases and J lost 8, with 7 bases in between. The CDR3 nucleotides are TGTGCCAGCAGTGAGATTGGGGAAAAACTGTTTTTT. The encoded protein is CASSEIGEKLFF.

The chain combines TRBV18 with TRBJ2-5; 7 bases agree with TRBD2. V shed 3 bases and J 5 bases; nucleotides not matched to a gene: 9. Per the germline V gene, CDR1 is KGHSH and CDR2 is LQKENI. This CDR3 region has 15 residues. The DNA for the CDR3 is TGTGCCAGCTCACCCCAGGACCCGCGGGGGGAGACCCAGTACTTC. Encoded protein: CASSPQDPRGETQYF.

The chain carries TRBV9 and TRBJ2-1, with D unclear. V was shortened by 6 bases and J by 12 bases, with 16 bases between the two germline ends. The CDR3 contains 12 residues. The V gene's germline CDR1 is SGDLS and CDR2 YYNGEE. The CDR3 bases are TGTGCCAGCAACCCAAGTTGGGGTAGGCAGTTCTTC. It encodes CASNPSWGRQFF.

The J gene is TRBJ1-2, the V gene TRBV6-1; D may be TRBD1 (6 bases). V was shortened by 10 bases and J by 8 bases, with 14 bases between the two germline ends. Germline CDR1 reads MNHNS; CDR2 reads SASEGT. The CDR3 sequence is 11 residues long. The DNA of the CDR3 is TGTGCCACGGGGGACATTAGGGGCTACACCTTC. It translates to CATGDIRGYTF.

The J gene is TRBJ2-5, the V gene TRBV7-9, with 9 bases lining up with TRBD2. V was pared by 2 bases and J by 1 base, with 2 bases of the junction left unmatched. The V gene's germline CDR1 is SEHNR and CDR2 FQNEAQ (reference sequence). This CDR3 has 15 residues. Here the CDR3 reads CASSLSSGIQETQYF. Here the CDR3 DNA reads TGTGCCAGCAGCTTATCTAGCGGGATCCAAGAGACCCAGTACTTC.

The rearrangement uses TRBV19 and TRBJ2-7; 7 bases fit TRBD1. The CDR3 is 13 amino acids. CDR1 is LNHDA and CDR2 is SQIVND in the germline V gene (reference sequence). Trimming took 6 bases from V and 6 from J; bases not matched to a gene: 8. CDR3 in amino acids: CASSPDRDREQYF. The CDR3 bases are TGTGCCAGTAGCCCTGACAGGGATCGCGAGCAGTACTTC.

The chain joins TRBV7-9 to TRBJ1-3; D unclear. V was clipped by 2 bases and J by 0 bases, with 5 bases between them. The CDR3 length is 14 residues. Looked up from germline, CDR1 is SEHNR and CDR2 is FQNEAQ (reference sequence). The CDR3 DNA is TGTGCCAGCAGCTTACGTAGCTCTGGAAACACCATATATTTT. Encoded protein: CASSLRSSGNTIYF.

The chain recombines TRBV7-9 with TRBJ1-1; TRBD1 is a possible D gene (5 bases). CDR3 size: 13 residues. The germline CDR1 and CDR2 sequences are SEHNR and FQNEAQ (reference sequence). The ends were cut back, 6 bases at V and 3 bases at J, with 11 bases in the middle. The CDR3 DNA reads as TGTGCCAGCAGTCAGGGACTCGACACTGAAGCTTTCTTT. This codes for CASSQGLDTEAFF.

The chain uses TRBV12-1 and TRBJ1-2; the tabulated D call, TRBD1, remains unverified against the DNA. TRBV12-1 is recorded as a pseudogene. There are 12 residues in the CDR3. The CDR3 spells CASNPGGKGYTF. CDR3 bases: TGTGCCAGTAATCCAGGGGGAAAGGGCTACACCTTC.

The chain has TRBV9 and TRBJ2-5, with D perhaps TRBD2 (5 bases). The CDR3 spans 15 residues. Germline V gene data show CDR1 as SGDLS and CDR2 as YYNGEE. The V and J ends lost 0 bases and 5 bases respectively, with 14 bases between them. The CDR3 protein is CASSVGGVGGETQYF. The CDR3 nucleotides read TGTGCCAGCAGCGTAGGGGGTGTAGGCGGGGAGACCCAGTACTTC.

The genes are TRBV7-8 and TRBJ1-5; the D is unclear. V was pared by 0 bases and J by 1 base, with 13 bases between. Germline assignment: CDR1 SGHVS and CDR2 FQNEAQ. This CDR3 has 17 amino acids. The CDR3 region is CASSLAPASASNQPQHF. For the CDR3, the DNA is TGTGCCAGCAGCTTAGCCCCTGCAAGCGCGAGCAATCAGCCCCAGCATTTT.

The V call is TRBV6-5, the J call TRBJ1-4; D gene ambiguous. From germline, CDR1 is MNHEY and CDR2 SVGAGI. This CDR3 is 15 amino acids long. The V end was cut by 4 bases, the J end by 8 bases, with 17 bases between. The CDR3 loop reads CASSFSPGFHEKLFF. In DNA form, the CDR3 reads TGTGCCAGCAGTTTTTCACCGGGGTTTCACGAAAAACTGTTTTTT.

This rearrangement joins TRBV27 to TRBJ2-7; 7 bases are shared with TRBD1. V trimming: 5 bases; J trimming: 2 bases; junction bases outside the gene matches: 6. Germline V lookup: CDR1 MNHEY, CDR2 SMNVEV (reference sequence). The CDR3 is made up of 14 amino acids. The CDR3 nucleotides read TGTGCCAGCAGTAGGGCAGGGACAGCCTACGAGCAGTACTTC. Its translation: CASSRAGTAYEQYF.

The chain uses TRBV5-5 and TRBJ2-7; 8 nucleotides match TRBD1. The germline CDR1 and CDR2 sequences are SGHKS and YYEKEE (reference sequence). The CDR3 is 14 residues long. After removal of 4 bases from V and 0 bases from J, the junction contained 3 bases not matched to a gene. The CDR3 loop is CASSAGTGSYEQYF. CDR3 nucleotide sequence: TGTGCCAGCAGCGCCGGGACAGGCTCCTACGAGCAGTACTTC.

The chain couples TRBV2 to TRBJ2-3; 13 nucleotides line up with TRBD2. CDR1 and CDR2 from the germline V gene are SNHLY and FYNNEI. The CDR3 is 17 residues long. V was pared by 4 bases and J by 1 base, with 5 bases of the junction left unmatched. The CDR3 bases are TGTGCCAGCAGTGTACTAGCGGGGGGGCCTGGCACAGATACGCAGTATTTT. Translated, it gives CASSVLAGGPGTDTQYF.

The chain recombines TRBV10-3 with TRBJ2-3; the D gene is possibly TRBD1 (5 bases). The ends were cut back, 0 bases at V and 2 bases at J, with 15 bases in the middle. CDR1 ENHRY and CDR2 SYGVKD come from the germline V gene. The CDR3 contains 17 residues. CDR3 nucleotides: TGTGCCATCAGTGAGTCTAGCCTCCTCAGGGCCACAGATACGCAGTATTTT. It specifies CAISESSLLRATDTQYF.

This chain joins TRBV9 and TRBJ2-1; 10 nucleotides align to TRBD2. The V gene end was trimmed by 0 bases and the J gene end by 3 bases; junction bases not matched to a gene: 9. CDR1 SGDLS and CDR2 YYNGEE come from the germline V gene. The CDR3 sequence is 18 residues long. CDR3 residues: CASSVGGPSGGNYNEQFF. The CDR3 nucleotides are TGTGCCAGCAGCGTAGGTGGACCTAGCGGGGGAAACTACAATGAGCAGTTCTTC.

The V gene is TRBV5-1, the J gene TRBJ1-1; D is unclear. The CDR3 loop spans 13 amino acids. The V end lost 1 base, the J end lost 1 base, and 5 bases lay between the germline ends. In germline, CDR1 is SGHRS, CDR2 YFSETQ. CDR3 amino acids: CASSLLGNTEAFF. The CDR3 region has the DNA TGCGCCAGCAGCTTGCTTGGGAACACTGAAGCTTTCTTT.

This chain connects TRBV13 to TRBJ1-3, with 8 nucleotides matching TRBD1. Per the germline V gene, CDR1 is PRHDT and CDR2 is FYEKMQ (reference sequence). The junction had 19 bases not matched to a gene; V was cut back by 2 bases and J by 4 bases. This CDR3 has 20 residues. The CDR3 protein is CASSLIRDRLRSRTGNTIYF. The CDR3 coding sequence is TGTGCCAGCAGCTTAATCCGGGACAGGCTCCGATCGAGGACAGGAAACACCATATATTTT.

CDR3 region: CASSFGGTNTDTQYF. CDR3 nucleotides: TGTGCCAGCAGCTTTGGGGGGACTAACACAGATACGCAGTATTTT. The genes are TRBV7-9 and TRBJ2-3, with TRBD2 matching 7 bases. With V trimmed by 3 bases and J by 2 bases, 5 bases remained unmatched. The germline gives CDR1 SEHNR, CDR2 FQNEAQ (reference sequence). This CDR3 is built from 15 residues.

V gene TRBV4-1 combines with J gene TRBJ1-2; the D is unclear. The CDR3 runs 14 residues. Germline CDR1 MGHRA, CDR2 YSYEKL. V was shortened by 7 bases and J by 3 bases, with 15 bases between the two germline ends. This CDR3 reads CASTPTVGDYGYTF. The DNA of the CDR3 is TGCGCCAGCACCCCAACGGTCGGTGACTATGGCTACACCTTC.

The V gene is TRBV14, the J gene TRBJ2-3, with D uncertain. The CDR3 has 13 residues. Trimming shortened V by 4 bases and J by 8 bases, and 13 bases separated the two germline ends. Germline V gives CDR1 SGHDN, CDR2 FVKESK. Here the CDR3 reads CASSRVRAATQYF. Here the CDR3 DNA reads TGTGCCAGCAGCCGGGTTCGGGCCGCTACGCAGTATTTT.

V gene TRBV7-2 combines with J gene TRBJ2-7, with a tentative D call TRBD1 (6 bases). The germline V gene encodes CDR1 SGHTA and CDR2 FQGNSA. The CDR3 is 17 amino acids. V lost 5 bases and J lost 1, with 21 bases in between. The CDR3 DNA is TGTGCCAGCAGCGTAAACCGGGACACCCAGAGGTCCTACGAGCAGTACTTC. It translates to CASSVNRDTQRSYEQYF.

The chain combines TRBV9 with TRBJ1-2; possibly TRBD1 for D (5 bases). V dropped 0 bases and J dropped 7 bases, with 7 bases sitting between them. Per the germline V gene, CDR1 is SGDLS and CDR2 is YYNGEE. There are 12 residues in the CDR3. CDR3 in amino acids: CASSVAGAGYTF. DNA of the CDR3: TGTGCCAGCAGCGTAGCCGGGGCTGGCTACACCTTC.